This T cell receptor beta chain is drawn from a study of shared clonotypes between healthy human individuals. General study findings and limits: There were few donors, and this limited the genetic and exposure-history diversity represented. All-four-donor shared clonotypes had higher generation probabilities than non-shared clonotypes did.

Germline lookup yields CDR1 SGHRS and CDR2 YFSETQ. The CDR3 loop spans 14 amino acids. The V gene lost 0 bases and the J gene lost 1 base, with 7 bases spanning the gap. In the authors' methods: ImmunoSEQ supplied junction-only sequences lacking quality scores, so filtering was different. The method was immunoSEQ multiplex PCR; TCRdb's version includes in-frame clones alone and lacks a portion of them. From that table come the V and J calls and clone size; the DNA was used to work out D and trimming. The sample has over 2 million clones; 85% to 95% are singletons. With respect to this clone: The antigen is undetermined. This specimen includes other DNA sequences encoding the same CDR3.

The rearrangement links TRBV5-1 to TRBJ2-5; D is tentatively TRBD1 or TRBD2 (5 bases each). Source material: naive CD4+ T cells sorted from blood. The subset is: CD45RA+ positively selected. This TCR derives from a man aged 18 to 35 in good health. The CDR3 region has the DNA TGCGCCAGCAGCTTGGGAGGGGTCCAAGAGACCCAGTACTTC. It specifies CASSLGGVQETQYF. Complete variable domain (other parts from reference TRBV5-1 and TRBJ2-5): KAGVTQTPRYLIKTRGQQVTLSCSPISGHRSVSWYQQTPGQGLQFLFEYFSETQRNKGNFPGRFSGRQFSNSRSEMNVSTLELGDSALYLCASSLGGVQETQYFGPGTRLLVL.